Below are 9 T cell receptor beta chains sequenced from a single sample in a study of blood T cell repertoires in COVID-19. TCRdb's table, derived via immunoSEQ multiplex PCR, lists solely in-frame clones and lacks some. The data hold 200,000 to 250,000 clones, with roughly 85% observed a single time. Source material: PBMCs or T cells enriched from blood (not recorded which). The receptors stem from a woman between 40 and 50 years old with acute COVID-19.

The CDR3 loop reads CASSPWGGPQETQYF. The CDR3 nucleotides are TGTGCCAGCAGCCCCTGGGGAGGGCCCCAAGAGACCCAGTACTTC. The rearrangement uses TRBV14 and TRBJ2-5; 7 bases map to TRBD2. Germline trimming cut 4 bases from V and 1 base from J; bases unmatched to any gene: 6. Germline V gene lookup returns CDR1 SGHDN and CDR2 FVKESK. The CDR3 contains 15 residues. Supplemented by reference TRBV14 and TRBJ2-5, the full variable domain reads EAGVTQFPSHSVIEKGQTVTLRCDPISGHDNLYWYRRVMGKEIKFLLHFVKESKQDESGMPNNRFLAERTGGTYSTLKVQPAELEDSGVYFCASSPWGGPQETQYFGPGTRLLVL.

This rearrangement joins TRBV5-1 to TRBJ2-1; D might be TRBD2 (6 bases). Germline assignment: CDR1 SGHRS and CDR2 YFSETQ. This CDR3 spans 14 amino acids. The ends were cut back, 3 bases at V and 6 bases at J, with 13 bases in the middle. CDR3 coding DNA: TGCGCCAGCAGCTCCCCCGGAGGGGTCAATGAGCAGTTCTTC. It specifies CASSSPGGVNEQFF.

The chain is built from TRBV6-5 and TRBJ2-7, with 7 positions matching TRBD1. Germline CDR1 is MNHEY and CDR2 is SVGAGI. The CDR3 contains 14 residues. With 7 bases clipped from V and 2 bases from J, the junction kept 8 bases outside the gene matches. This chain's CDR3 is CASTQGTGTYEQYF. The CDR3 DNA sequence: TGTGCCAGCACACAGGGGACGGGAACCTACGAGCAGTACTTC.

CDR3 in amino acids: CASSPSGSLRAYEQYF. The CDR3 coding sequence is TGTGCCAGCAGTCCTAGCGGGAGCCTCCGGGCCTACGAGCAGTACTTC. The chain has TRBV28 and TRBJ2-7; TRBD2 agrees at 10 bases. V gave up 5 bases and J gave up 2 bases; unmatched junction bases: 9. Germline CDR1 and CDR2: MDHEN and SYDVKM. The CDR3 has 16 residues. The complete variable domain, with remaining parts taken from reference TRBV28 and TRBJ2-7, reads DVKVTQSSRYLVKRTGEKVFLECVQDMDHENMFWYRQDPGLGLRLIYFSYDVKMKEKGDIPEGYSVSREKKERFSLILESASTNQTSMYLCASSPSGSLRAYEQYFGPGTRLTVT.

The DNA for the CDR3 is TGTGCCAGCTCACCTGATCTGGGGGCCGAAGCTTTCTTT. Translated: CASSPDLGAEAFF. The V gene is TRBV18, the J gene TRBJ1-1; D might be TRBD1 (6 bases). V was shortened by 3 bases and J by 8 bases, with 13 bases between the two germline ends. This CDR3 comprises 13 residues. Germline CDR1 and CDR2: KGHSH and LQKENI.

The chain employs TRBV7-2 and TRBJ1-3; D might be TRBD1 (6 bases). Germline V gives CDR1 SGHTA, CDR2 FQGNSA. V dropped 3 bases and J dropped 6 bases, with 9 bases sitting between them. The CDR3 is 13 amino acids. This CDR3 reads CASSLGGLNTIYF. In DNA form, the CDR3 reads TGTGCCAGCAGCTTGGGGGGGCTAAACACCATATATTTT. Filled out from reference TRBV7-2 and TRBJ1-3, the complete variable domain reads GAGVSQSPSNKVTEKGKDVELRCDPISGHTALYWYRQSLGQGLEFLIYFQGNSAPDKSGLPSDRFSAERTGGSVSTLTIQRTQQEDSAVYLCASSLGGLNTIYFGEGSWLTVV.

This clone was seen only once. This chain uses TRBV28 with TRBJ1-2; D is uncertain. Germline V gene lookup returns CDR1 MDHEN and CDR2 SYDVKM. Trimming stripped 4 bases from V and 2 bases from J, with 8 bases between. This CDR3 has 13 residues. DNA of the CDR3: TGTGCCAGCAGTTACCAAAGCAACTATGGCTACACCTTC. Protein product: CASSYQSNYGYTF.

V is TRBV9 and J is TRBJ2-1, with D unresolved. This CDR3 spans 12 amino acids. The ends were cut back, 0 bases at V and 9 bases at J, with 7 bases in the middle. Germline V gives CDR1 SGDLS, CDR2 YYNGEE. In nucleotides, the CDR3 is TGTGCCAGCAGCGTAGGGGCCAGTGAGCAGTTCTTC. Translation gives CASSVGASEQFF.

This clone was picked up a small number of times. The rearrangement joins TRBV6-4 to TRBJ1-2; 10 nucleotides agree with TRBD1. V lost 4 bases to trimming and J lost 4 bases; unmatched junction nucleotides: 9. The CDR3 covers 16 residues. Looked up from germline, CDR1 is MRHNA and CDR2 is SNTAGT. The CDR3 is CASSASDRGLFYGYTF. In DNA, the CDR3 is TGTGCCAGCAGTGCATCAGACAGGGGGCTATTCTATGGCTACACCTTC.